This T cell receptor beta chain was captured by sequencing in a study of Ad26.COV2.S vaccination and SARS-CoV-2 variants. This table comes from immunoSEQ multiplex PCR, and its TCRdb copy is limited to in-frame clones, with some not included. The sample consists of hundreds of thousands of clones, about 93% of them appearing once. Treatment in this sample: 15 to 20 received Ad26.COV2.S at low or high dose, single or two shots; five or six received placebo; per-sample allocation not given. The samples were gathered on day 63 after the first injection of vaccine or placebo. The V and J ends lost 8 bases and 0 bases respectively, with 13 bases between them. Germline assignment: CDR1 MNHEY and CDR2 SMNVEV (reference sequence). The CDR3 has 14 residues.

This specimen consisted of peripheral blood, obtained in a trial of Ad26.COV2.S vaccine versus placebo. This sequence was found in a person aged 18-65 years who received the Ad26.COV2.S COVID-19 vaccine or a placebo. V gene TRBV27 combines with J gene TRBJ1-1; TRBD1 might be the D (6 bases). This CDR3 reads CASAPGALNTEAFF. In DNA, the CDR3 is TGTGCCAGCGCACCAGGGGCCTTGAACACTGAAGCTTTCTTT.